A single sample is the source of the 23 T cell receptor beta chains below, sequenced in a study of OX40 agonist ivuxolimab in advanced cancers. The repertoire was sequenced with immunoSEQ multiplex PCR; TCRdb's copy has only in-frame clones and lacks some. The sample lists approximately 77,000 clones, approximately 84% occurring once. The input for sequencing was CD4+ or CD8+ T cells sorted from blood, taken in a trial of the OX40 agonist ivuxolimab. The source is an adult with an advanced solid tumor such as melanoma, head and neck, liver or kidney cancer.

This chain links TRBV30 with TRBJ1-4; 8 nucleotides align to TRBD1. The germline gives CDR1 GTSNPN, CDR2 SVGIG (reference sequence). Losses at the gene ends were 4 bases for V and 2 bases for J; bases not matched to a gene: 3. The CDR3 is made up of 14 amino acids. This CDR3 reads CAWNRGSTNEKLFF. DNA of the CDR3: TGTGCCTGGAACAGGGGGTCGACTAATGAAAAACTGTTTTTT. The full variable domain, rest sourced from reference TRBV30 and TRBJ1-4, is SQTIHQWPATLVQPVGSPLSLECTVEGTSNPNLYWYRQAAGRGLQLLFYSVGIGQISSEVPQNLSASRPQDRQFILSSKKLLLSDSGFYLCAWNRGSTNEKLFFGSGTQLSVL.

The chain links TRBV18 to TRBJ1-4; D is unclear. Germline V CDR1 and CDR2: KGHSH, LQKENI. This CDR3 region has 16 residues. The V gene lost 3 bases and the J gene lost 5 bases, with 16 bases spanning the gap. The CDR3 reads CASSPEGAKRNEKLFF. The CDR3 DNA sequence: TGTGCCAGCTCACCTGAAGGCGCTAAGAGGAATGAAAAACTGTTTTTT.

The chain has TRBV5-4 and TRBJ2-1; TRBD2 aligns across 15 bases. There are 16 residues in the CDR3. CDR1 and CDR2 from the germline V gene are SGHNT and YYREEE (reference sequence). Trimming took 6 bases from V and 9 from J; bases not matched to a gene: 10. The CDR3 region is CASTPGTSGGTAEQFF. CDR3 nucleotides: TGTGCCAGCACTCCCGGGACTAGCGGGGGGACCGCTGAGCAGTTCTTC.

This chain uses TRBV6-1 with TRBJ1-1, with D maybe TRBD1 (6 bases). V was pared by 4 bases and J by 4 bases, with 13 bases between. Germline CDR1 reads MNHNS; CDR2 reads SASEGT. This CDR3 comprises 14 residues. DNA for the CDR3: TGTGCCAGCAGTGGTTGGCAGGGGATCACTGAAGCTTTCTTT. This encodes CASSGWQGITEAFF.

This clone appeared a single time. The V gene is TRBV7-9, the J gene TRBJ2-7; tentative D call: TRBD1 (6 bases). Looked up from germline, CDR1 is SEHNR and CDR2 is FQNEAQ (reference sequence). The CDR3 runs to 14 residues. V lost 5 bases and J 4 bases, leaving 15 bases between the germline ends. CDR3 residues: CASSGGLGGYEQYF. The CDR3 nucleotides are TGTGCCAGCAGCGGGGGCCTTGGGGGTTACGAGCAGTACTTC.

This chain connects TRBV18 to TRBJ1-5, with D unclear. With 3 bases removed from V and 0 bases from J, the gap between germline ends came to 6 bases. Germline values: CDR1 KGHSH, CDR2 LQKENI. This CDR3 spans 14 amino acids. In DNA, the CDR3 is TGTGCCAGCTCACCTGGCTATAGCAATCAGCCCCAGCATTTT. Translation: CASSPGYSNQPQHF.

This sequence joins TRBV30 and TRBJ1-1; 10 nucleotides match TRBD1. This CDR3 region has 14 residues. With 3 bases clipped from V and 7 bases from J, the junction kept 8 bases outside the gene matches. The V gene's germline CDR1 is GTSNPN and CDR2 SVGIG (reference sequence). In nucleotides, the CDR3 is TGTGCCTGGAGGAGAAAGGGACAGGGGAGTGAAGCTTTCTTT. Protein: CAWRRKGQGSEAFF.

The V gene is TRBV6-6, the J gene TRBJ1-1; 12 bases match TRBD1. Germline lookup yields CDR1 MNHNY and CDR2 SVGAGI (reference sequence). The CDR3 spans 15 residues. With V trimmed by 2 bases and J by 7 bases, 5 bases remained unmatched. CDR3 region: CASSYGDRGRIEAFF. The CDR3 DNA reads TGTGCCAGCAGTTACGGGGACAGGGGGCGTATTGAAGCTTTCTTT.

The rearrangement links TRBV6-5 to TRBJ1-3, with D perhaps TRBD1 (5 bases). Trimming stripped 6 bases from V and 0 bases from J, with 9 bases between. CDR1 MNHEY and CDR2 SVGAGI come from the germline V gene. This CDR3 contains 14 residues. The CDR3 sequence is CASRSGGSGNTIYF. As DNA, the CDR3 is TGTGCCAGCAGGAGCGGGGGCTCTGGAAACACCATATATTTT.

The CDR3 spells CASSRTGTGKETQYF. For the CDR3, the DNA is TGTGCCAGCAGTCGGACCGGGACAGGGAAAGAGACCCAGTACTTC. The gene calls are TRBV28 and TRBJ2-5; TRBD1 matches 9 bases. CDR3 size: 15 residues. Trimming removed 5 bases from V and 3 bases from J; junction bases left unmatched: 7. Germline loops: CDR1 MDHEN, CDR2 SYDVKM.

A remark on this clone: This sample includes further DNA sequences coding for the same CDR3. The V gene is TRBV18, the J gene TRBJ1-2; 9 positions agree with TRBD1. This CDR3 comprises 15 residues. Germline CDR1 reads KGHSH; CDR2 reads LQKENI. J lost 4 bases, V lost 3 bases, and 6 bases had no gene match. In DNA, the CDR3 is TGTGCCAGCTCACCCCGGACAGGGGACGGCTATGGCTACACCTTC. The encoded protein is CASSPRTGDGYGYTF.

The J gene is TRBJ2-1, the V gene TRBV25-1, with D tentatively TRBD1 (6 bases). The CDR3 is 14 amino acids. CDR1 and CDR2 from the germline V gene are MGHDK and SYGVNS. The V gene lost 3 bases and the J gene lost 5 bases, with 11 bases spanning the gap. In DNA, the CDR3 is TGTGCCAGCAGTGACAGGGGCACAGACAATGAGCAGTTCTTC. It is translated as CASSDRGTDNEQFF.

The V call is TRBV28, the J call TRBJ1-5; possibly TRBD1 for D (5 bases). CDR3 length equals 13 residues. Germline-derived CDR1 and CDR2 are MDHEN and SYDVKM. The V end lost 10 bases, the J end lost 2 bases, and 12 bases lay between the germline ends. Written as DNA, the CDR3 is TGTGCCACAATTTTACAGGGCAATCAGCCCCAGCATTTT. It encodes CATILQGNQPQHF.

The chain employs TRBV5-8 and TRBJ2-5, with D perhaps matching TRBD1 (6 bases). The V and J ends lost 2 bases and 9 bases respectively, with 17 bases between them. This CDR3 is built from 14 residues. Germline V gene lookup returns CDR1 SGHTS and CDR2 YDEGEE. CDR3 nucleotide sequence: TGTGCCAGCAGCTTATGGGGGCCTGTTGCGCCCCAGTACTTC. It encodes CASSLWGPVAPQYF.

The chain is built from TRBV9 and TRBJ2-1; possibly TRBD2 for D (6 bases). Germline lookup yields CDR1 SGDLS and CDR2 YYNGEE. Trimming left V 4 bases short and J 0 bases short, with 14 bases between. The CDR3 loop spans 16 amino acids. The CDR3, as DNA: TGTGCCAGCAGCAATGGGGGGTCAGGCTCCTACAATGAGCAGTTCTTC. It is translated as CASSNGGSGSYNEQFF. The whole variable domain, remainder taken from reference TRBV9 and TRBJ2-1, is DSGVTQTPKHLITATGQRVTLRCSPRSGDLSVYWYQQSLDQGLQFLIQYYNGEERAKGNILERFSAQQFPDLHSELNLSSLELGDSALYFCASSNGGSGSYNEQFFGPGTRLTVL.

Only one count was recorded for this clone. CDR3 DNA sequence: TGTGCCAGCAGTTTCGGCAGGGGAGTCGGGGAGCTGTTTTTT. Amino acid sequence: CASSFGRGVGELFF. The V and J genes are TRBV6-5 and TRBJ2-2; D is possibly TRBD1 (6 bases). V dropped 4 bases and J dropped 7 bases, with 13 bases sitting between them. The CDR3 consists of 14 residues. Germline assignment: CDR1 MNHEY and CDR2 SVGAGI.

This rearrangement joins TRBV4-1 to TRBJ2-7; no definite D call. This CDR3 is 13 amino acids long. In germline, CDR1 is MGHRA, CDR2 YSYEKL. V was shortened by 3 bases and J by 2 bases, with 8 bases between the two germline ends. CDR3 bases: TGCGCCAGCAGCCAGCCACCCGCCTACGAGCAGTACTTC. It yields the protein CASSQPPAYEQYF.

The CDR3: CASSQDQGSPQHF. CDR3 DNA sequence: TGCGCCAGCAGCCAAGACCAGGGTTCTCCCCAGCATTTT. The chain is built from TRBV4-3 and TRBJ1-5; tentative D call: TRBD1 (5 bases). CDR1 and CDR2 from the germline V gene are LGHNA and YSLEER. V gave up 0 bases and J gave up 10 bases, with 10 bases separating them. CDR3 length: 13 residues.

The J gene is TRBJ2-7, the V gene TRBV19; possibly TRBD1 for D (6 bases). V gave up 4 bases and J gave up 6 bases, with 22 bases separating them. This CDR3 is 16 amino acids long. The germline CDR1 and CDR2 sequences are LNHDA and SQIVND (reference sequence). CDR3 in amino acids: CASSSGGGLSRAEQYF. The CDR3 bases are TGTGCCAGTAGTAGTGGGGGCGGGCTGTCTCGCGCCGAGCAGTACTTC.

The CDR3 sequence: CASSLSKGANYGYTF. The CDR3, as DNA: TGTGCCAGCAGCCTCAGTAAGGGAGCTAACTATGGCTACACCTTC. V usage is TRBV4-2 and J usage is TRBJ1-2, with no clear D. Germline CDR1 is LGHNA and CDR2 is YNFKEQ. The length of the CDR3 is 15 residues. Trimming took 4 bases from V and 0 from J, leaving 12 bases between them.

The rearrangement uses TRBV5-6 and TRBJ1-6, with 9 positions matching TRBD1. Germline CDR1 and CDR2: SGHDT and YYEEEE. The trim removed 2 bases at V and 0 bases at J, leaving 6 bases unmatched. The CDR3 has 18 residues. The CDR3 sequence: CASSLRDRASSYNSPLHF. CDR3 DNA sequence: TGTGCCAGCAGCTTACGGGACAGGGCCAGCTCCTATAATTCACCCCTCCACTTT.

The chain links TRBV2 to TRBJ1-6; maybe TRBD1 (5 bases). Germline V gene sequence: CDR1 SNHLY, CDR2 FYNNEI. The V gene lost 7 bases and the J gene lost 5 bases, with 15 bases spanning the gap. CDR3 length equals 15 residues. The CDR3 DNA follows: TGTGCCAGCATTAGGGAAAGGGGTGATAATTCACCCCTCCACTTT. The encoded protein is CASIRERGDNSPLHF.

The V call is TRBV5-1, the J call TRBJ1-1; D call uncertain. The CDR3 is 13 residues long. Germline CDR1 SGHRS, CDR2 YFSETQ. Between the trimmed V and J ends, which lost 1 base and 1 base, there was a span of 5 bases. The CDR3, as DNA: TGCGCCAGCAGCTTGTACCAGAACACTGAAGCTTTCTTT. It encodes CASSLYQNTEAFF.